Sequencing of this TCR beta chain was carried out in a study of blood T cell repertoires in COVID-19. Study context: Samples of COVID-19 (acute and convalescent) were obtained from the United States, Italy and Spain. T cells, B-cell-depleted T cells, or PBMCs provided the cDNA or gDNA that served as material.

CDR3 length: 19 residues. J was trimmed by 2 bases and V by 5 bases; bases with no gene match: 9. The germline V gene encodes CDR1 SEHNR and CDR2 FQNEAQ (reference sequence). Seattle researchers signed up patients amid active infection and tracked them longitudinally. Original analysis: For nucleated cells, counts were estimated from reference gene primer amplification. Profiling relied on immunoSEQ multiplex PCR, and the TCRdb table lists in-frame clones only, not all of them. That table supplies the V and J calls and clone size; D and trimming were determined from the DNA. The sample contains around 150,000 clones, about 85% of which appear only once.

This clonotype originated in a human donor with COVID-19, enrolled during active disease. The donor label of this sample is uncertain. The sequenced sample consisted of peripheral blood. V gene TRBV7-9 combines with J gene TRBJ2-1; 16 bases are a match to TRBD2. The DNA of the CDR3 is TGTGCCAGCAGCCGGGGACTAGCGGGGGGGCCGTTCGCCTACAATGAGCAGTTCTTC. Residues: CASSRGLAGGPFAYNEQFF.